These 10 T cell receptor beta chains share one sample of origin, sequenced in a study of T cells in Graves' hyperthyroidism and ophthalmopathy. There were TCR beta CDR3 regions amplified from RNA transcripts. An initial round of RT-PCR targeting the TCR CDR3 relied on the HTBI primer set. Each CDR3 protein is one row after TCRdb ran MiXCR on the multiplex PCR reads. This table has fewer than 800,000 distinct CDR3 sequences, about a sixth appearing once. Sequences were obtained from blood. The receptors here all came from a man between 18 and 35 years old with Graves' hyperthyroidism.

This clonotype was seen a few times. The chain employs TRBV20-1 and TRBJ2-2; 16 bases agree with TRBD2. Germline CDR1 DFQATT, CDR2 SNEGSKA (reference sequence). Trimming removed 3 bases from V and 6 bases from J; junction bases left unmatched: 1. This CDR3 is 15 amino acids long. In DNA, the CDR3 is TGCAGTGCTAGGGGACTAGCGGGAGGGCCCGGGGAGCTGTTTTTT. Translation gives CSARGLAGGPGELFF.

This clonotype turned up a few times. This rearrangement joins TRBV11-3 to TRBJ2-4, with D maybe TRBD2 (7 bases). From germline, CDR1 is SGHNT and CDR2 YENEEA. The length of the CDR3 is 16 residues. Trimming shortened V by 5 bases and J by 3 bases, and 17 bases separated the two germline ends. The CDR3 sequence: CASSPIGGQGKNIQYF. The CDR3, as DNA: TGTGCCAGCAGCCCCATCGGGGGGCAAGGCAAAAACATTCAGTACTTC. The whole variable domain, filled in from reference TRBV11-3 and TRBJ2-4, reads EAGVVQSPRYKIIEKKQPVAFWCNPISGHNTLYWYLQNLGQGPELLIRYENEEAVDDSQLPKDRFSAERLKGVDSTLKIQPAELGDSAVYLCASSPIGGQGKNIQYFGAGTRLSVL.

The sample holds many counts of this clonotype. CDR3 DNA: TGTGGGGACGAAGGGGGGAACACTGAAGCTTTCTTT. Amino acids: CGDEGGNTEAFF. The chain links TRBV28 to TRBJ1-1; D is perhaps TRBD1 (6 bases). Germline lookup yields CDR1 MDHEN and CDR2 SYDVKM. The CDR3 spans 12 residues.

This clonotype was detected a few times. The chain has TRBV24-1 and TRBJ2-3; D remains unclear. The CDR3 is 15 amino acids. The germline V gene encodes CDR1 KGHDR and CDR2 SFDVKD. The V and J ends lost 9 bases and 0 bases respectively, with 15 bases between them. This CDR3 reads CATAHGRRSTDTQYF. The DNA for the CDR3 is TGTGCCACCGCGCATGGACGGAGAAGCACAGATACGCAGTATTTT.

V and J are TRBV11-1 and TRBJ2-1, with D possibly TRBD1 on 6 matching bases. The length of the CDR3 is 16 residues. Trimming took 1 base from V and 5 from J, leaving 15 bases between them. Germline lookup yields CDR1 SGHAT and CDR2 FQDESV (reference sequence). CDR3 protein: CASSLGGQGLHNEQFF. CDR3 nucleotide sequence: TGTGCCAGCAGCTTAGGGGGGCAGGGGCTGCACAATGAGCAGTTCTTC.

This clonotype was seen ten or more times. The J gene is TRBJ1-2, the V gene TRBV12-3 or TRBV12-4; D gene unclear. The CDR3 has 16 amino acids. V dropped 6 bases and J dropped 7 bases, with 24 bases sitting between them. In DNA form, the CDR3 reads TGTGCCAGCAGCCTATCCCCAGTTCCCGATCACCCTGGCTACACCTTC. As protein: CASSLSPVPDHPGYTF.

This chain links TRBV28 with TRBJ1-6, with D perhaps TRBD1 (5 bases). The V end was cut by 2 bases, the J end by 7 bases, with 18 bases between. The CDR3 runs to 17 residues. Looked up from germline, CDR1 is MDHEN and CDR2 is SYDVKM. The CDR3 bases are TGTGCCAGCAGTTTACCGGGGGGGGGGGAAGCAAATTCACCCCTCCACTTT. Its translation: CASSLPGGGEANSPLHF. Together with reference TRBV28 and TRBJ1-6, the CDR3 gives the full variable domain: DVKVTQSSRYLVKRTGEKVFLECVQDMDHENMFWYRQDPGLGLRLIYFSYDVKMKEKGDIPEGYSVSREKKERFSLILESASTNQTSMYLCASSLPGGGEANSPLHFGNGTRLTVT.

The J gene is TRBJ2-7, the V gene TRBV12-3 or TRBV12-4; D might be TRBD2 (6 bases). CDR3 length equals 14 residues. V lost 3 bases and J 4 bases, leaving 13 bases between the germline ends. The CDR3, as DNA: TGTGCCAGCAGTTTTTCGGGAGTTCGGTACGAGCAGTACTTC. Amino acids: CASSFSGVRYEQYF.

V gene TRBV29-1 combines with J gene TRBJ2-3, with 9 bases identical to TRBD2. Losses at the gene ends were 4 bases for V and 3 bases for J; bases not matched to a gene: 2. The V gene's germline CDR1 is SQVTM and CDR2 ANQGSEA. The CDR3 length is 13 residues. The DNA of the CDR3 is TGCAGCGTTGGTAGCGGGAGTACAGATACGCAGTATTTT. Translation: CSVGSGSTDTQYF.

The chain has TRBV7-2 and TRBJ2-7; 7 positions match TRBD1. The CDR3 contains 18 residues. V was clipped by 2 bases and J by 3 bases; unmatched bases: 16. In germline, CDR1 is SGHTA, CDR2 FQGNSA. The CDR3 DNA follows: TGTGCCAGCAGCTTACGGGACAGAGACCGCGTGGGGGTCTACGAGCAGTACTTC. Its protein is CASSLRDRDRVGVYEQYF.